This record concerns one T cell receptor (beta chain) sequence. This entry is derived from a study of T cells after posttransplantation cyclophosphamide. V was clipped by 5 bases and J by 10 bases, with 18 bases between them. There are 14 residues in the CDR3. CDR1 MNHEY and CDR2 SMNVEV come from the germline V gene (reference sequence). The repertoire was sequenced with immunoSEQ multiplex PCR; TCRdb's copy has only in-frame clones and lacks some. The data contain thousands of clones, just over 95% of them singletons. Sequencing used naive CD8+ T cells sorted from PBMCs. The chain carries TRBV27 and TRBJ2-1; perhaps TRBD2 as D (6 bases). The source is a man between 45 and 60 years old in good health, CMV-negative, and a related stem cell transplant donor. The CDR3, as DNA: TGTGCCAGCAGTACCCCCGTAAGGGAGGAAGAGCAGTTCTTC. This encodes CASSTPVREEEQFF.